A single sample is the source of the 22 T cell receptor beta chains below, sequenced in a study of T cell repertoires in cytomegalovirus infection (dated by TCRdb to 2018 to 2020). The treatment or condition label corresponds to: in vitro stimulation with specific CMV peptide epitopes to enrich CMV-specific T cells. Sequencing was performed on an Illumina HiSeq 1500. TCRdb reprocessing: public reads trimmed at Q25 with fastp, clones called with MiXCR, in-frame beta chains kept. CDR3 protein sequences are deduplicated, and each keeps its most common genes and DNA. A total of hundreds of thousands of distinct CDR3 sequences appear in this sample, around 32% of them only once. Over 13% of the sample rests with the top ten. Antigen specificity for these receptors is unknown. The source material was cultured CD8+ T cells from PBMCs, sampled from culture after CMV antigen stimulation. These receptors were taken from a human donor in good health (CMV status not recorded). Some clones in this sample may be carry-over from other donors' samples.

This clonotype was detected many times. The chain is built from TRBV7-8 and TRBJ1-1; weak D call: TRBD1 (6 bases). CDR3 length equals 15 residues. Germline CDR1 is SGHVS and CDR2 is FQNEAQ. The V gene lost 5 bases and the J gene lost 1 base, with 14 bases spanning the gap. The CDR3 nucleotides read TGTGCCAGCAGCGCCAGGGGTAGGCGGAACACTGAAGCTTTCTTT. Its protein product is CASSARGRRNTEAFF.

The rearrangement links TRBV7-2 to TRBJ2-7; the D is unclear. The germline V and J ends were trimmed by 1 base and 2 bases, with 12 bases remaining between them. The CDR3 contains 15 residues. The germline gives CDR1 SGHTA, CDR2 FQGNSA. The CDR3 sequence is CASSLGLGRPYEQYV. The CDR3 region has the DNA TGTGCCAGCAGCTTAGGGTTGGGCAGACCCTACGAGCAGTACGTC.

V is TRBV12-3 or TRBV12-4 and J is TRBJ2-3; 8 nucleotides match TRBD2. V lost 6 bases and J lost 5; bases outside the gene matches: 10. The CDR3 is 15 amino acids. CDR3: CASRVGERGLDTQYF. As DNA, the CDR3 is TGTGCCAGCAGGGTCGGGGAGCGGGGGTTAGATACGCAGTATTTT.

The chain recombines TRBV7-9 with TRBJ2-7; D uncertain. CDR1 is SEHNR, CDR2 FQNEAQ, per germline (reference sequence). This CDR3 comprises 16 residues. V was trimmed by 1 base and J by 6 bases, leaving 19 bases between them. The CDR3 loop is CASSLVLWGFPLEQYV. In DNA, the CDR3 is TGTGCCAGCAGCTTAGTACTTTGGGGATTCCCTCTCGAGCAGTACGTC.

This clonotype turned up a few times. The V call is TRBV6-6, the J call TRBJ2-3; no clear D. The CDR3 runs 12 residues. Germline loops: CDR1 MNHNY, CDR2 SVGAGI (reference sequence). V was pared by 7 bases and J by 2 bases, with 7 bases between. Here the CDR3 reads CASTGLTDTQYF. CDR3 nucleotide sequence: TGTGCCAGCACGGGCCTCACAGATACGCAGTATTTT.

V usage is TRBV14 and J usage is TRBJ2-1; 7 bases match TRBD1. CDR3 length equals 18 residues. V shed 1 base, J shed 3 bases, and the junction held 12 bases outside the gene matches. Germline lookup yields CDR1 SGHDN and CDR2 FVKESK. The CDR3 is CASSQGLRSGGFYNEQFF. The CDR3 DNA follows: TGTGCCAGCAGCCAAGGATTAAGGTCAGGGGGTTTCTACAATGAGCAGTTCTTC.

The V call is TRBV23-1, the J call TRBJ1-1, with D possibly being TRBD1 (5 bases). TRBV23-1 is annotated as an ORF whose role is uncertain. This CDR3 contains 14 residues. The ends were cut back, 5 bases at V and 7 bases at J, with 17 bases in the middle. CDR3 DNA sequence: TGCGCCAGCAGTTCCAGCCCGGGACTAAATGAAGCTTTCTTT. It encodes CASSSSPGLNEAFF.

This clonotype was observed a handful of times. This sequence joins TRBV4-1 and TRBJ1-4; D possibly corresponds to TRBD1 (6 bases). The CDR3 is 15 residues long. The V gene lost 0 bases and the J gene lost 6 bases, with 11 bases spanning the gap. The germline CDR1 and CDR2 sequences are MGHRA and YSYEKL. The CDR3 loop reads CASSQDARGDEKLFF. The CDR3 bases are TGCGCCAGCAGCCAAGATGCCAGGGGTGATGAAAAACTGTTTTTT.

CDR3 region: CASSPQDREGFF. The CDR3, as DNA: TGTGCCAGTAGCCCTCAGGACAGGGAGGGTTTCTTT. The rearrangement uses TRBV5-3 and TRBJ1-1; 8 nucleotides match TRBD1. TRBV5-3 is identified as an open reading frame with a role that is uncertain. Trimming at V came to 8 bases and at J to 13 bases, leaving 13 bases not matched to a gene. This CDR3 spans 12 amino acids.

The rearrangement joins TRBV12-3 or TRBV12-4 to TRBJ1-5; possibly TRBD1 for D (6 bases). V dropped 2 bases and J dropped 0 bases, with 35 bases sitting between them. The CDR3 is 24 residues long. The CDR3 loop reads CASSLNLGGGLSFKAPYSNQPQHF. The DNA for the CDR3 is TGTGCCAGCAGTTTAAATCTGGGCGGGGGGCTATCCTTCAAAGCCCCATATAGCAATCAGCCCCAGCATTTT.

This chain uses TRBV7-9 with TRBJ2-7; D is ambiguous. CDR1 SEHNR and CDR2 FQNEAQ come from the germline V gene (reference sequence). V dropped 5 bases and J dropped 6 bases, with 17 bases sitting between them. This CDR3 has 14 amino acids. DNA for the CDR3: TGTGCCAGCAGCCCCCCTTCCCCTATCCGCGAGCAGTACGTC. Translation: CASSPPSPIREQYV.

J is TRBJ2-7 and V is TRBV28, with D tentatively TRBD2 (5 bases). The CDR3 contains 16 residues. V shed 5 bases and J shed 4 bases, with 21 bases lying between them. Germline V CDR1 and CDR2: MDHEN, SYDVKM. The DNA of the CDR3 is TGTGCCAGCAGTGCCGTCGAGGGCCTCTCCCTATACGAGCAGTACGTC. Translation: CASSAVEGLSLYEQYV.

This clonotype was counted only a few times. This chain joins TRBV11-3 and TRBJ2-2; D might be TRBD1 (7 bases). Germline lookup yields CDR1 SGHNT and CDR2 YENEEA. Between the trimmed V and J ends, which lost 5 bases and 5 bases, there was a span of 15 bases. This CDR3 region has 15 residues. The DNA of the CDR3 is TGTGCCAGCAGCCCCAACAGGGGAGGAACCGGGGAGCTGTTTTTT. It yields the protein CASSPNRGGTGELFF. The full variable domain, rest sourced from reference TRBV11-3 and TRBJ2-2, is EAGVVQSPRYKIIEKKQPVAFWCNPISGHNTLYWYLQNLGQGPELLIRYENEEAVDDSQLPKDRFSAERLKGVDSTLKIQPAELGDSAVYLCASSPNRGGTGELFFGEGSRLTVL.

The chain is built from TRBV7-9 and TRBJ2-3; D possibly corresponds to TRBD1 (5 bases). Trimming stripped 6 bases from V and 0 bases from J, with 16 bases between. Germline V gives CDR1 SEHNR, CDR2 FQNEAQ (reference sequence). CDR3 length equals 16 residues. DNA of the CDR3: TGTGCCAGCAGTACTAACAGGTTGTCTAGCACAGATACGCAGTATTTT. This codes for CASSTNRLSSTDTQYF.

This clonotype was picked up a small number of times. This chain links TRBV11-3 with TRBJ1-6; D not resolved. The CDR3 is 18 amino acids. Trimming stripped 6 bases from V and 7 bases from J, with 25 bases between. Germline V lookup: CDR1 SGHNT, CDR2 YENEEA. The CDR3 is CASRDARECGPGNSPLHF. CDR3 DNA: TGTGCCAGCAGGGACGCAAGAGAGTGCGGCCCTGGGAATTCACCCCTCCACTTT.

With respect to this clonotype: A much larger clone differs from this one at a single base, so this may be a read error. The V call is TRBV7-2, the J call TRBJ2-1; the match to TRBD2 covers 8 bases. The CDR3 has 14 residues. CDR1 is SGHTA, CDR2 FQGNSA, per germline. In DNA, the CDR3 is TGTGTCAGCAGCCCACGGACTAGCTCCAATGAGCAGTTCTTC. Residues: CVSSPRTSSNEQFF.

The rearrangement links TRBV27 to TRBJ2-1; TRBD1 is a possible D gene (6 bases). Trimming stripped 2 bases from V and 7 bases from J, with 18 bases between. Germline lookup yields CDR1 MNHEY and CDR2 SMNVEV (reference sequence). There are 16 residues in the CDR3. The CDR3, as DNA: TGTGCCAGCAGTTTACGTCAGGGGTCCTTCCGTAATGAGCAGTTCTTC. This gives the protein CASSLRQGSFRNEQFF.

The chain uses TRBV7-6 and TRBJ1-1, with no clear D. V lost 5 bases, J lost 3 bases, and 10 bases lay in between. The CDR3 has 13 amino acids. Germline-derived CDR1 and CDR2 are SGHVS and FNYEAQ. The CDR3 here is CASSRTLDTEAFF. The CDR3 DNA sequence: TGTGCCAGCAGCCGAACGTTGGACACTGAAGCTTTCTTT.

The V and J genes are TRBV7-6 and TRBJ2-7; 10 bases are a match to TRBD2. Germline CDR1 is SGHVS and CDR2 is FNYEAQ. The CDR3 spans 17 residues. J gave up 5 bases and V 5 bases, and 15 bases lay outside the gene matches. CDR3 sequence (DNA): TGTGCCAGCAGCCCCATTCCGGGGGTAGCGGGGGGTCACGAGCAGTACTTC. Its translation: CASSPIPGVAGGHEQYF.

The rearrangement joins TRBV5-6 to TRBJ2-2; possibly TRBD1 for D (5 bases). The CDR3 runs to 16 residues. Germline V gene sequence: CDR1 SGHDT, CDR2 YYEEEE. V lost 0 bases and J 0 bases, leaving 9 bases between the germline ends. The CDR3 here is CASSLDRRANTGELFF. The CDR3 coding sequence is TGTGCCAGCAGCTTGGATCGCAGGGCGAACACCGGGGAGCTGTTTTTT.

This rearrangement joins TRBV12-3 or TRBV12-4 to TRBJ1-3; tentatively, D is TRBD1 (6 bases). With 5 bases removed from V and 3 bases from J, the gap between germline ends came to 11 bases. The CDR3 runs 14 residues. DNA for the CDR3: TGTGCCAGCAGTCACCGGGACAATGGAAACACCATATATTTT. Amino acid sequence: CASSHRDNGNTIYF.

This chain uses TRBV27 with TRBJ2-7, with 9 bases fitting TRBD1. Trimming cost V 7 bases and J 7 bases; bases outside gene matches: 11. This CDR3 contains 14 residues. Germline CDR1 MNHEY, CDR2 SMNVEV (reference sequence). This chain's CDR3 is CASMEQGATIEQYF. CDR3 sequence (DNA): TGTGCCAGCATGGAACAGGGGGCGACTATTGAGCAGTACTTC.